These T cell receptor beta chains were read from a single sample in a study of post-analysis software for immune sequencing data. TCRdb called the PCR reads again in MiXCR, with one record for every CDR3 protein. There are 600,000 to 750,000 distinct CDR3 sequences in the sample; more than 50% occur only once, and around 11% lies in the top ten. The sample consisted of blood. These receptors all stem from a girl aged 2-15 years with multiple sclerosis. Each CDR3 is given with its conserved first and last residue. D genes are given only for firm matches. Not all rows give a size; the values are once, few, many and, for expanded clones, a class.

TGCAGCGTCCTCTTAGTGGGCCAAGAGACCCAGTACTTC CSVLLVGQETQYF TRBJ2-5 . . TRBV29-1
TGTGCCAGGGGAGGACTAGGGAATGAGCAGTTCTTC CARGGLGNEQFF TRBJ2-1 TRBD2 . TRBV2
TGTGCCAGCAGCCCGTTCCCGGGACTAGCGGTATCATGTTGGACGCAGTATTTT CASSPFPGLAVSCWTQYF TRBJ2-3 TRBD2 . TRBV9
TGTGCCAGCAGCCTTGGACTAGTAGTCAATGAGCAGTTCTTC CASSLGLVVNEQFF TRBJ2-1 TRBD2 . TRBV5-5
TGCGCCTCCGCGGGGACTGGCAGCTCCTACAATGAGCAGTTCTTC CASAGTGSSYNEQFF TRBJ2-1 . few TRBV5-1
TGTGCCAGCAGCCCTGGACTAGCGGGCTGGGCAGATACGCAGTATTTT CASSPGLAGWADTQYF TRBJ2-3 TRBD2 . TRBV7-3
TGCAGTGCTAGAGAACCGGCAAATGACATTCAGTACTTC CSAREPANDIQYF TRBJ2-4 . . TRBV20-1
TGTGCCAGCAGCCGACGAGCGGGGTGGGAGACCCAGTACTTC CASSRRAGWETQYF TRBJ2-5 TRBD2 once TRBV7-2
TGTGCCAGCAGCCAATTCGCCGGGAGAGGCCTTGAGCAGTTCTTC CASSQFAGRGLEQFF TRBJ2-1 . . TRBV4-2
TGTGCCAGCAGTTTTTGGACAGAGGCTGGGGATACGCAGTATTTT CASSFWTEAGDTQYF TRBJ2-3 . . TRBV12-3/TRBV12-4
TGTGCCAGCAGTTATTGGACAGGGGGCTCGAGGGGCTACACCTTC CASSYWTGGSRGYTF TRBJ1-2 TRBD1 . TRBV6-5
TGCAGTGCTGTCTACCCTACAGGGTACGAGCAGTACTTC CSAVYPTGYEQYF TRBJ2-7 . . TRBV20-1
TGTGCCAGCAGTTACGGTATCAACCCCCAACTGAACACTGAAGCTTTCTTT CASSYGINPQLNTEAFF TRBJ1-1 . few TRBV6-5
TGCAGCGTTGCACGACTAGCGGGGAACACCGGGGAGCTGTTTTTT CSVARLAGNTGELFF TRBJ2-2 TRBD2 . TRBV29-1
TGCAGTGCCCAAGGGCAGGGGGATGGTAATGAAAAACTGTTTTTT CSAQGQGDGNEKLFF TRBJ1-4 TRBD1 . TRBV20-1
TGTGCCAGCAGCCTACAGGAAATTAATCAGCCCCAGCATTTT CASSLQEINQPQHF TRBJ1-5 . . TRBV6-2/TRBV6-3
TGTGCCAGCACCGTCCCACAGGGAGATGAAGCTTTCTTT CASTVPQGDEAFF TRBJ1-1 . . TRBV12-3/TRBV12-4
TGCGCCAGCAGTTCGGGACAGGGGGTGACGGATACGCAGTATTTT CASSSGQGVTDTQYF TRBJ2-3 TRBD1 few TRBV5-1
TGTGCCGGCAGCCAAGATCGGCTACCCGACAATGAGCAGTTCTTC CAGSQDRLPDNEQFF TRBJ2-1 . . TRBV4-2
TGTGCCAGCTCACCATTCACTGAAGAGACCCAGTACTTC CASSPFTEETQYF TRBJ2-5 . . TRBV18
TGCAGCGTTCGGGTCGAGACCTACGAGCAGTACTTC CSVRVETYEQYF TRBJ2-7 . . TRBV29-1
TGTGCCAGCCAAACTCAGGGGTCCCATGTGAACAATGAGCAGTTCTTC CASQTQGSHVNNEQFF TRBJ2-1 . once TRBV2
TGCAGCGTGGTCAGGCGGAACACAGATACGCAGTATTTT CSVVRRNTDTQYF TRBJ2-3 . . TRBV29-1
TGTGCCAGCAGCCTCCGGACGACGCAAGAGACCCAGTACTTC CASSLRTTQETQYF TRBJ2-5 . . TRBV7-2
TGTGCCAGCAGCTTAACCAGGTCCAATGAGCAGTTCTTC CASSLTRSNEQFF TRBJ2-1 . . TRBV7-3
TGTGCCAGCAGCGTAGGACCCACCGGGACAGATACGCAGTATTTT CASSVGPTGTDTQYF TRBJ2-3 . . TRBV9